This T cell receptor beta chain was sequenced in a study of T cell responses to AZD1222 COVID-19 vaccine. The germline V gene encodes CDR1 MNHEY and CDR2 SVGEGT. This CDR3 contains 12 residues. Trimming left V 2 bases short and J 5 bases short, with 6 bases between. Broader study findings: Every sample of the repertoires postdated the peak T cell response.

Generated by immunoSEQ multiplex PCR, the TCRdb table keeps only in-frame clones and is missing some. The data show roughly 120,000 clones, around 86% seen once. This clone was observed a few times. The antigen remains undetermined. Sequences were derived from peripheral blood, sampled on day 0 of AZD1222 vaccination. The source is an adult in good health. This chain connects TRBV6-2 or TRBV6-3 to TRBJ2-5; D is undetermined. The CDR3 nucleotides are TGTGCCAGCAGTTACGATCAGGAGACCCAGTACTTC. Its translation is CASSYDQETQYF.